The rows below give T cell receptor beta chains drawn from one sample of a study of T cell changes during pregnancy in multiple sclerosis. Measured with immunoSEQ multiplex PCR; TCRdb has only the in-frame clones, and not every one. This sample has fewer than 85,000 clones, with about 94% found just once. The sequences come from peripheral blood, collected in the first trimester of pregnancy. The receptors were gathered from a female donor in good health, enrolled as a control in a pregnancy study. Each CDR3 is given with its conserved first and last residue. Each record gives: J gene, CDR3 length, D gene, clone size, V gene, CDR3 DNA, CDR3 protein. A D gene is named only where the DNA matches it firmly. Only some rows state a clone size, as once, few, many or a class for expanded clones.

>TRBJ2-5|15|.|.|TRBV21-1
TGTGCCAGCAGCAAAAGCGGGGGAAAGGGGGAGACCCAGTACTTC
CASSKSGGKGETQYF
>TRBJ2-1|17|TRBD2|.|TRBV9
TGTGCCAGCAGCGCCACTTCCGGGACTAGCGGGAATAGTGAGCAGTTCTTC
CASSATSGTSGNSEQFF
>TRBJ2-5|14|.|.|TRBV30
TGTGCCTGCCCCCAAGACTTAAACCAAGAGACCCAGTACTTC
CACPQDLNQETQYF
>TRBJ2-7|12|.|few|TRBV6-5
TGTGCCAGCAGTTCAACAGGGTACGAGCAGTACTTC
CASSSTGYEQYF
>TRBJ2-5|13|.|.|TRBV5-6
TGTGCCAGCAGCCGAGCAGGGCCCGAGACCCAGTACTTC
CASSRAGPETQYF
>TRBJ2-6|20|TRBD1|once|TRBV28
TGTGCCAGCAGTTTATCTTTCTTAGACAGGGGGCTGTCTGGGGCCAACGTCCTGACTTTC
CASSLSFLDRGLSGANVLTF
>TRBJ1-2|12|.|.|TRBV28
TGTGCCAGCAGTTCGGGTGACTATGGCTACACCTTC
CASSSGDYGYTF
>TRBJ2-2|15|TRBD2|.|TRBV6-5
TGTGCCAGCAGTTACGCGGGACTACCCACCGGGGAGCTGTTTTTT
CASSYAGLPTGELFF
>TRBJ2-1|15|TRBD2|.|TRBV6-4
TGTGCCAGCAGTCCGTCGGGGGGGAGCGGGAATGAGCAGTTCTTC
CASSPSGGSGNEQFF
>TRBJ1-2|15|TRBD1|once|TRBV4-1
TGCGCCAGCAGCCGAGCCCAGGGGGCTCGGTATGGCTACACCTTC
CASSRAQGARYGYTF
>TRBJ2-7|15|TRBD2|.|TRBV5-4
TGTGCCAGCAGCTACAGGCCTAGCGGGAGCTACGAGCAGTACTTC
CASSYRPSGSYEQYF
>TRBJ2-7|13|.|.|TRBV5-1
TGCGCCAGCAGTAGCGCCGCCTCCTACGAGCAGTACTTC
CASSSAASYEQYF
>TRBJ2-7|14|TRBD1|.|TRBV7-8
TGTGCCAGCAGCTGGGGACAGGCAAACTACGAGCAGTACTTC
CASSWGQANYEQYF
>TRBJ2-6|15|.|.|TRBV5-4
TGTGCCAGCGCTCTTTCGGGGGCTGGGGCCAACGTCCTGACTTTC
CASALSGAGANVLTF
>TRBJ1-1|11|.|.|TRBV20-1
TGCAGTGCTAGACGGAACACTGAAGCTTTCTTT
CSARRNTEAFF
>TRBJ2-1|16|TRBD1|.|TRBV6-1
TGTGCCAGCAGTGAAGCGGCCAGGGGGCGTGGGGATGAGCAGTTCTTC
CASSEAARGRGDEQFF
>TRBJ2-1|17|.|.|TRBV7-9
TGTGCCAGCAGCACCTCCCGGACACTGAGCTCCTACAATGAGCAGTTCTTC
CASSTSRTLSSYNEQFF
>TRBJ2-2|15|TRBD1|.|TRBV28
TGTGCCAGCAGACTGACAGGGGCGAACACCGGGGAGCTGTTTTTT
CASRLTGANTGELFF
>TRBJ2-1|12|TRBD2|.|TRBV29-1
TGCAGCGTTGAATCCGGGGGGGGAAAAAAGTTCTTC
CSVESGGGKKFF
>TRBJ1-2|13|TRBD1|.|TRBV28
TGTGCCAGCAGTCTCACGACAGGGTGGGGCTACACCTTC
CASSLTTGWGYTF
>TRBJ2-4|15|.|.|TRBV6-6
TGTGCCAGCAGTTACTCTGGCCTAGCCAAAAACATTCAGTACTTC
CASSYSGLAKNIQYF
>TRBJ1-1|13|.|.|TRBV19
TGTGCCAGTAGTAGAAACTTAGACACTGAAGCTTTCTTT
CASSRNLDTEAFF
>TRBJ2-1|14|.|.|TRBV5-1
TGCGCCAGCAGCCCGTCTTGGACTATTAATGAGCAGTTCTTC
CASSPSWTINEQFF
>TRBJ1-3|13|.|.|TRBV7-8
TGTGCCAGCAGCTTAGCCGCTGGAAACACCATATATTTT
CASSLAAGNTIYF
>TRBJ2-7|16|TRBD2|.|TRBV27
TGTGCCAGCAGTCCCTGGGTAGCGGGAGGGCCTCGAGAGCAGTACTTC
CASSPWVAGGPREQYF
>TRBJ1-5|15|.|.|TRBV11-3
TGTGCCAGCAGCTTAGAAGGGGGGGGCAATCAGCCCCAGCATTTT
CASSLEGGGNQPQHF